This TCR beta chain was recorded in a study of cytomegalovirus exposure and HLA in healthy donors. The overall study: For the approximately 390 genotyped donors, around 76% fell within the Caucasian-associated ancestry cluster.

Study-wide results and limits: Testing in vitro showed a few CMV-associated chains specific for CMV antigens. Among the sequence variants, a highly shared cluster was likely an artifact of sequencing.

V dropped 2 bases and J dropped 5; count of bases not matched to a gene: 3. Per the germline V gene, CDR1 is MGHRA and CDR2 is YSYEKL. The CDR3 runs to 13 residues. The PCR had 60 Vbeta and 13 Jbeta primers. Authors' analysis steps: Later work found approximately 87 million unique TCR beta chains, with around 10 million shared. Profiled with immunoSEQ multiplex PCR; TCRdb holds only in-frame clones, not every one. V and J calls plus clone size are reproduced from that table; the DNA served to infer D and trimming. The sample yields 160,000 or so clones, almost 85% seen once. Note on this clone: Its target is unknown.

This receptor was taken from a man under 40 in good health and CMV-seronegative. Sequenced: PBMCs. The V gene is TRBV4-1, the J gene TRBJ2-7; 7 nucleotides agree with TRBD2. The CDR3 DNA is TGCGCCAGCAGCCAACCGCTAGCGGACGAGCAGTACTTC. Amino acids: CASSQPLADEQYF.